This TCR beta chain was captured in a study of T-cell reconstitution after alpha-beta-depleted transplantation in children. The library targeted TCRbeta and was prepared with unique molecular identifiers. TCRdb ran MiXCR on the PCR reads and lists one entry per CDR3 protein. The repertoire holds 780,000 or so distinct CDR3 sequences, with roughly 15% as singletons. Germline V lookup: CDR1 LGHNA, CDR2 YNFKEQ. The CDR3 length is 16 residues. Trimming at V came to 1 base and at J to 0 bases, leaving 3 bases not matched to a gene. This receptor was identified in a male patient aged 5 to 17 who had a stem cell transplant for acute lymphoblastic leukemia, so the T cells may come from the graft donor. The sample was PBMCs, mostly from graft donor cells, taken 360 days after TCRalphabeta/CD19-depleted stem cell transplant. The chain combines TRBV4-2 with TRBJ2-1, with 7 bases lining up with TRBD2. CDR3 bases: TGTGCCAGCAGCCAAGTTGCGGGAGACTCCTACAATGAGCAGTTCTTC. Protein sequence: CASSQVAGDSYNEQFF.